This T cell receptor beta chain emerged from a study of early T cells in non-severe SARS-CoV-2 infection. Overall study: Chains were not paired, and sequencing was done on bulk RNA from unsorted whole blood.

Study-level results: The matching step, a VDJdb search, favored anti-spike CD8 responses and missed private and CD4 specificities.

Germline CDR1 and CDR2: SGHDN and FVKESK. Trimming took 2 bases from V and 1 from J, leaving 14 bases between them. This CDR3 has 16 amino acids. This clonotype was observed a few times. Its antigen is undetermined. Researchers attached unique molecular identifiers to individual cDNA molecules. TCRdb re-called the 5' RACE reads through MiXCR, storing one row per CDR3 protein. This sample has approximately 81,000 distinct CDR3 sequences, with around an eighth found just once. The gene calls are TRBV14 and TRBJ1-1; a possible D gene is TRBD1 (6 bases). The sequenced sample consisted of whole blood. The receptor comes from an adult who was a healthcare worker with PCR-confirmed SARS-CoV-2 infection or an uninfected control (not recorded which). DNA for the CDR3: TGTGCCAGCAGCCAAACGAGAGGGGGACGGAACACTGAAGCTTTCTTT. Its translation is CASSQTRGGRNTEAFF.